This entry is about one T cell receptor beta chain. The protocol was immunoSEQ multiplex PCR, while the TCRdb copy is restricted to in-frame clones and leaves out a portion. This table has roughly 330,000 clones, under 90% appearing once. This sample is part of a study of Ad26.COV2.S vaccination and SARS-CoV-2 variants. Indicated treatment: about 20 received Ad26.COV2.S at low or high dose, single or two shots; about 5 received placebo; per-sample allocation not given. The samples date from day 63 after the first vaccine or placebo injection. This CDR3 has 19 amino acids. Trimming shortened V by 6 bases and J by 2 bases, and 26 bases separated the two germline ends. The germline gives CDR1 MDHEN, CDR2 SYDVKM.

The chain recombines TRBV28 with TRBJ1-3, with D uncertain. This material consisted of peripheral blood, taken in a trial of Ad26.COV2.S vaccine versus placebo. The sequence was collected from a person aged 18-60 years who received the Ad26.COV2.S COVID-19 vaccine or a placebo. CDR3 in amino acids: CASRPGTGGSLSTGNTIYF. The CDR3 DNA reads TGTGCCAGCAGACCCGGTACCGGAGGGAGCCTATCAACTGGAAACACCATATATTTT.